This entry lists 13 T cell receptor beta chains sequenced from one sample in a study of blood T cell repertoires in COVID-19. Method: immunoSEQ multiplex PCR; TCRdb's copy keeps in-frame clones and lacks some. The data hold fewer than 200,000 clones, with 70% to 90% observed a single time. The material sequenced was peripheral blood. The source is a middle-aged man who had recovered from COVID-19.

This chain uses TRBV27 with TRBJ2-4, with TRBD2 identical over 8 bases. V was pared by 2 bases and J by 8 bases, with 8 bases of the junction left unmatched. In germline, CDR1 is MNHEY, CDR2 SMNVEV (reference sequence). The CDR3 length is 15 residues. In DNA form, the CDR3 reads TGTGCCAGCAGTTTACGGGGGGGGGAGGCGGACATTCAGTACTTC. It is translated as CASSLRGGEADIQYF.

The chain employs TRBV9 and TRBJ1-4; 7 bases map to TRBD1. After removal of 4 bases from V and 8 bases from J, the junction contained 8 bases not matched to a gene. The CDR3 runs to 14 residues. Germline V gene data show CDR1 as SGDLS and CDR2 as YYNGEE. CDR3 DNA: TGTGCCAGCAGCCCTTCGACAGGGTTCGAAAAACTGTTTTTT. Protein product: CASSPSTGFEKLFF.

The CDR3 reads CASSYDGWNSPLHF. The CDR3 DNA reads as TGTGCCAGCAGTTACGACGGGTGGAATTCACCCCTCCACTTT. The chain carries TRBV6-5 and TRBJ1-6; no definite D call. The V end lost 2 bases, the J end lost 7 bases, and 9 bases lay between the germline ends. The CDR3 is 14 residues long. Germline CDR1 reads MNHEY; CDR2 reads SVGAGI.

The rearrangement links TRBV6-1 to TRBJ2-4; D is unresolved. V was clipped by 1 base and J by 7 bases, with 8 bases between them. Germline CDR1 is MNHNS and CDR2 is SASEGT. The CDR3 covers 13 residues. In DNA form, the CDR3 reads TGTGCCAGCAGTGAAGTTAGTTCCAACATTCAGTACTTC. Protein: CASSEVSSNIQYF.

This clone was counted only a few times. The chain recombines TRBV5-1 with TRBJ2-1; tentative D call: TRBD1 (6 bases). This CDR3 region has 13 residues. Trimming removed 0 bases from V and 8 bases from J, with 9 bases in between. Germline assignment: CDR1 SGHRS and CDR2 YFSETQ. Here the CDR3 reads CASSLEAGDEQFF. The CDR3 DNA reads TGCGCCAGCAGCTTGGAGGCAGGGGATGAGCAGTTCTTC.

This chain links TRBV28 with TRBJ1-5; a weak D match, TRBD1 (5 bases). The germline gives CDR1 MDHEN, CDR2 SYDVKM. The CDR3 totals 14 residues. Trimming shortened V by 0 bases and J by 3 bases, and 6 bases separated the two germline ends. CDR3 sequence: CASSLWDNNQPQHF. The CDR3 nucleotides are TGTGCCAGCAGTTTATGGGACAACAATCAGCCCCAGCATTTT. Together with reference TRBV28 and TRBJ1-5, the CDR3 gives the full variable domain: DVKVTQSSRYLVKRTGEKVFLECVQDMDHENMFWYRQDPGLGLRLIYFSYDVKMKEKGDIPEGYSVSREKKERFSLILESASTNQTSMYLCASSLWDNNQPQHFGDGTRLSIL.

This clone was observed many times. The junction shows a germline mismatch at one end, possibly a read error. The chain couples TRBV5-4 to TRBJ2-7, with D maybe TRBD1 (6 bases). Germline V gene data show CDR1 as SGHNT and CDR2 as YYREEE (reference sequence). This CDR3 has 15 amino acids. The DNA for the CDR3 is TGTGCCAGCAGCCCGGACAGTCAGCCCTCCAACGAGCAGTACTTC. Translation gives CASSPDSQPSNEQYF.

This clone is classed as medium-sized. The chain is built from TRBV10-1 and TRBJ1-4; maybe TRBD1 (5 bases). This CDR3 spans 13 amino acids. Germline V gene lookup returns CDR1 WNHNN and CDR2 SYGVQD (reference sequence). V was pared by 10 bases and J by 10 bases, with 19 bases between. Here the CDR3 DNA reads TGCGCCACCCCGGGACGGAGGGTCGGAAAACTGTTTTTT. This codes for CATPGRRVGKLFF.

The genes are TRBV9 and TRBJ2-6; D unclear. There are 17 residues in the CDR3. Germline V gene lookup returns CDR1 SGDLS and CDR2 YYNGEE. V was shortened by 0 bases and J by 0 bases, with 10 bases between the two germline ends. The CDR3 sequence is CASSVDNGLSGANVLTF. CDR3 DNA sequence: TGTGCCAGCAGCGTAGATAACGGTCTCTCTGGGGCCAACGTCCTGACTTTC.

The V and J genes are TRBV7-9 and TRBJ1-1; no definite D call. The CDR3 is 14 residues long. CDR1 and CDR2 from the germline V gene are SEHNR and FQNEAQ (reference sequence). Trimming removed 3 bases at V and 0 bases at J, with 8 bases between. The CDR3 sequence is CASSLRGLNTEAFF. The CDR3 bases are TGTGCCAGCAGCTTGAGAGGTCTGAACACTGAAGCTTTCTTT.

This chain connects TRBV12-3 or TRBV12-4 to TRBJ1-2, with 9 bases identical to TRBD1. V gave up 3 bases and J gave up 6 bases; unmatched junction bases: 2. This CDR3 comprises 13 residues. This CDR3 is CASSFGQGNGYTF. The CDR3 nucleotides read TGTGCCAGCAGTTTCGGACAGGGGAATGGCTACACCTTC.

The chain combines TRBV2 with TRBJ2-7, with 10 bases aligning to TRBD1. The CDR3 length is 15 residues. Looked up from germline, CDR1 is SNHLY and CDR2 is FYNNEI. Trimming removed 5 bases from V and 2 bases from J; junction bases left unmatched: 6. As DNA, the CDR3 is TGTGCCAGCAGTTCCCCGGGACAGGGGACCTACGAGCAGTACTTC. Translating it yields CASSSPGQGTYEQYF.

This chain's CDR3 is CASSPGQGAVEAFF. As DNA, the CDR3 is TGTGCCAGTAGCCCGGGACAGGGGGCGGTTGAAGCTTTCTTT. This chain joins TRBV19 and TRBJ1-1; 12 bases match TRBD1. Losses at the gene ends were 6 bases for V and 7 bases for J; bases not matched to a gene: 6. CDR3 length equals 14 residues. CDR1 is LNHDA and CDR2 is SQIVND in the germline V gene (reference sequence).